The 13 T cell receptor beta chains below come from one sample, sequenced in a study of identical twins. TCRdb redid the calling of the 5' RACE reads with MiXCR, one entry per CDR3 protein. Here the sample spans a few hundred thousand distinct CDR3 sequences, 20% to 25% being singletons. These data also formed part of another study, on T cells expressing NK-cell markers.

Source material: CD4+ T cells sorted from blood. The receptors stem from a woman between 18 and 29 years old in good health.

This sequence joins TRBV20-1 and TRBJ2-7; 8 bases match TRBD2. This CDR3 has 13 amino acids. Trimming removed 4 bases from V and 4 bases from J; junction bases left unmatched: 6. CDR1 DFQATT and CDR2 SNEGSKA come from the germline V gene (reference sequence). CDR3: CSATSGSVYEQYF. The CDR3 DNA reads as TGCAGTGCTACCAGCGGGAGCGTATACGAGCAGTACTTC.

This clonotype was seen a handful of times. The CDR3 coding sequence is TGCGCCAGCAGGCCCACTAGCGGTCCGACAGATACGCAGTATTTT. Amino acids: CASRPTSGPTDTQYF. The chain employs TRBV5-1 and TRBJ2-3; TRBD2 aligns across 8 bases. This CDR3 spans 15 amino acids. Unmatched junction bases numbered 8, after V lost 5 bases and J lost 3 bases. CDR1 is SGHRS and CDR2 is YFSETQ in the germline V gene.

The chain recombines TRBV10-3 with TRBJ2-2, with 7 bases matching TRBD1. The CDR3 covers 13 residues. The ends lost 9 bases at V and 2 bases at J; junction bases unmatched: 3. The germline gives CDR1 ENHRY, CDR2 SYGVKD. The CDR3 DNA follows: TGTGCCATTGGGACAGTTAACACCGGGGAGCTGTTTTTT. As protein: CAIGTVNTGELFF.

The rearrangement uses TRBV20-1 and TRBJ2-5; TRBD2 matches at 11 bases. This CDR3 has 13 residues. J gave up 6 bases and V 6 bases, and 6 bases lay outside the gene matches. Germline V gives CDR1 DFQATT, CDR2 SNEGSKA (reference sequence). The CDR3 spells CSAPLAGGKTQYF. The CDR3 DNA follows: TGCAGTGCGCCCTTAGCGGGAGGGAAGACCCAGTACTTC.

The chain is built from TRBV5-1 and TRBJ1-1; 7 bases map to TRBD1. Germline V lookup: CDR1 SGHRS, CDR2 YFSETQ. The V and J ends lost 0 bases and 5 bases, in that order; junction bases with no gene match: 10. This CDR3 has 16 residues. The CDR3 DNA follows: TGCGCCAGCAGCTTGGGACAGGGCCTGGGTGAGACTGAAGCTTTCTTT. Translated: CASSLGQGLGETEAFF.

The V gene is TRBV20-1, the J gene TRBJ2-7; weak D call: TRBD2 (5 bases). With 7 bases removed from V and 3 bases from J, the gap between germline ends came to 16 bases. Germline V gene lookup returns CDR1 DFQATT and CDR2 SNEGSKA (reference sequence). The CDR3 spans 13 residues. CDR3 nucleotides: TGCAGTGTTAAAAGCCAGCGGAGCTACGAGCAGTACTTC. Its protein product is CSVKSQRSYEQYF.

V usage is TRBV12-3 or TRBV12-4 and J usage is TRBJ2-4; 8 bases are shared with TRBD1. V gave up 5 bases and J gave up 6 bases; unmatched junction bases: 3. The CDR3 has 13 amino acids. The CDR3 is CASSRDRRNIQYF. CDR3 DNA sequence: TGTGCCAGCAGTCGGGACAGGAGAAACATTCAGTACTTC.

This sequence joins TRBV20-1 and TRBJ2-1; D remains unclear. The V gene lost 1 base and the J gene lost 4 bases, with 14 bases spanning the gap. The CDR3 has 15 residues. The V gene's germline CDR1 is DFQATT and CDR2 SNEGSKA (reference sequence). The CDR3 DNA reads TGCAGTGCTAGAGTCTTGGCTAACATTTACAATGAGCAGTTCTTC. Translation gives CSARVLANIYNEQFF.

The CDR3 DNA follows: TGCAGTGGAACGGACAGGGAAGAGACCCAGTACTTC. Translated, it gives CSGTDREETQYF. The chain has TRBV20-1 and TRBJ2-5; TRBD1 matches at 8 bases. This CDR3 is 12 amino acids long. The ends lost 7 bases at V and 3 bases at J; junction bases unmatched: 4. Per the germline V gene, CDR1 is DFQATT and CDR2 is SNEGSKA (reference sequence).

The chain employs TRBV10-3 and TRBJ2-3; D remains ambiguous. V lost 2 bases and J 10 bases, leaving 7 bases between the germline ends. From germline, CDR1 is ENHRY and CDR2 SYGVKD. CDR3 length: 11 residues. In nucleotides, the CDR3 is TGTGCCATCAGTGAGACCGGGTCGCAGTATTTT. It specifies CAISETGSQYF.

Worth noting for this clonotype: A much larger clonotype is one base distant, so this may be a read error. This chain connects TRBV25-1 to TRBJ2-2; 9 nucleotides match TRBD1. The germline gives CDR1 MGHDK, CDR2 SYGVNS. The CDR3 runs to 15 residues. The CDR3 region has the DNA TGTGCCAGCAGTATACAGGGGGCTAAGACCGGGAAGCTGTTTTTT. Translated, it gives CASSIQGAKTGKLFF.

This clonotype was seen only a few times. The chain carries TRBV5-1 and TRBJ2-1; D gene unclear. Germline V gives CDR1 SGHRS, CDR2 YFSETQ. The CDR3 loop spans 16 amino acids. V lost 4 bases and J 0 bases, leaving 14 bases between the germline ends. The CDR3 sequence: CASSLLGDPSYNEQFF. Written as DNA, the CDR3 is TGCGCCAGCAGCCTCCTCGGCGATCCCTCCTACAATGAGCAGTTCTTC.

The chain carries TRBV20-1 and TRBJ2-5; no clear D. Germline CDR1 reads DFQATT; CDR2 reads SNEGSKA (reference sequence). The CDR3 contains 12 residues. V lost 3 bases and J 5 bases, leaving 10 bases between the germline ends. CDR3 sequence reads: CSASLVRETQYF. In DNA, the CDR3 is TGCAGTGCTAGTTTGGTGCGGGAGACCCAGTACTTC.